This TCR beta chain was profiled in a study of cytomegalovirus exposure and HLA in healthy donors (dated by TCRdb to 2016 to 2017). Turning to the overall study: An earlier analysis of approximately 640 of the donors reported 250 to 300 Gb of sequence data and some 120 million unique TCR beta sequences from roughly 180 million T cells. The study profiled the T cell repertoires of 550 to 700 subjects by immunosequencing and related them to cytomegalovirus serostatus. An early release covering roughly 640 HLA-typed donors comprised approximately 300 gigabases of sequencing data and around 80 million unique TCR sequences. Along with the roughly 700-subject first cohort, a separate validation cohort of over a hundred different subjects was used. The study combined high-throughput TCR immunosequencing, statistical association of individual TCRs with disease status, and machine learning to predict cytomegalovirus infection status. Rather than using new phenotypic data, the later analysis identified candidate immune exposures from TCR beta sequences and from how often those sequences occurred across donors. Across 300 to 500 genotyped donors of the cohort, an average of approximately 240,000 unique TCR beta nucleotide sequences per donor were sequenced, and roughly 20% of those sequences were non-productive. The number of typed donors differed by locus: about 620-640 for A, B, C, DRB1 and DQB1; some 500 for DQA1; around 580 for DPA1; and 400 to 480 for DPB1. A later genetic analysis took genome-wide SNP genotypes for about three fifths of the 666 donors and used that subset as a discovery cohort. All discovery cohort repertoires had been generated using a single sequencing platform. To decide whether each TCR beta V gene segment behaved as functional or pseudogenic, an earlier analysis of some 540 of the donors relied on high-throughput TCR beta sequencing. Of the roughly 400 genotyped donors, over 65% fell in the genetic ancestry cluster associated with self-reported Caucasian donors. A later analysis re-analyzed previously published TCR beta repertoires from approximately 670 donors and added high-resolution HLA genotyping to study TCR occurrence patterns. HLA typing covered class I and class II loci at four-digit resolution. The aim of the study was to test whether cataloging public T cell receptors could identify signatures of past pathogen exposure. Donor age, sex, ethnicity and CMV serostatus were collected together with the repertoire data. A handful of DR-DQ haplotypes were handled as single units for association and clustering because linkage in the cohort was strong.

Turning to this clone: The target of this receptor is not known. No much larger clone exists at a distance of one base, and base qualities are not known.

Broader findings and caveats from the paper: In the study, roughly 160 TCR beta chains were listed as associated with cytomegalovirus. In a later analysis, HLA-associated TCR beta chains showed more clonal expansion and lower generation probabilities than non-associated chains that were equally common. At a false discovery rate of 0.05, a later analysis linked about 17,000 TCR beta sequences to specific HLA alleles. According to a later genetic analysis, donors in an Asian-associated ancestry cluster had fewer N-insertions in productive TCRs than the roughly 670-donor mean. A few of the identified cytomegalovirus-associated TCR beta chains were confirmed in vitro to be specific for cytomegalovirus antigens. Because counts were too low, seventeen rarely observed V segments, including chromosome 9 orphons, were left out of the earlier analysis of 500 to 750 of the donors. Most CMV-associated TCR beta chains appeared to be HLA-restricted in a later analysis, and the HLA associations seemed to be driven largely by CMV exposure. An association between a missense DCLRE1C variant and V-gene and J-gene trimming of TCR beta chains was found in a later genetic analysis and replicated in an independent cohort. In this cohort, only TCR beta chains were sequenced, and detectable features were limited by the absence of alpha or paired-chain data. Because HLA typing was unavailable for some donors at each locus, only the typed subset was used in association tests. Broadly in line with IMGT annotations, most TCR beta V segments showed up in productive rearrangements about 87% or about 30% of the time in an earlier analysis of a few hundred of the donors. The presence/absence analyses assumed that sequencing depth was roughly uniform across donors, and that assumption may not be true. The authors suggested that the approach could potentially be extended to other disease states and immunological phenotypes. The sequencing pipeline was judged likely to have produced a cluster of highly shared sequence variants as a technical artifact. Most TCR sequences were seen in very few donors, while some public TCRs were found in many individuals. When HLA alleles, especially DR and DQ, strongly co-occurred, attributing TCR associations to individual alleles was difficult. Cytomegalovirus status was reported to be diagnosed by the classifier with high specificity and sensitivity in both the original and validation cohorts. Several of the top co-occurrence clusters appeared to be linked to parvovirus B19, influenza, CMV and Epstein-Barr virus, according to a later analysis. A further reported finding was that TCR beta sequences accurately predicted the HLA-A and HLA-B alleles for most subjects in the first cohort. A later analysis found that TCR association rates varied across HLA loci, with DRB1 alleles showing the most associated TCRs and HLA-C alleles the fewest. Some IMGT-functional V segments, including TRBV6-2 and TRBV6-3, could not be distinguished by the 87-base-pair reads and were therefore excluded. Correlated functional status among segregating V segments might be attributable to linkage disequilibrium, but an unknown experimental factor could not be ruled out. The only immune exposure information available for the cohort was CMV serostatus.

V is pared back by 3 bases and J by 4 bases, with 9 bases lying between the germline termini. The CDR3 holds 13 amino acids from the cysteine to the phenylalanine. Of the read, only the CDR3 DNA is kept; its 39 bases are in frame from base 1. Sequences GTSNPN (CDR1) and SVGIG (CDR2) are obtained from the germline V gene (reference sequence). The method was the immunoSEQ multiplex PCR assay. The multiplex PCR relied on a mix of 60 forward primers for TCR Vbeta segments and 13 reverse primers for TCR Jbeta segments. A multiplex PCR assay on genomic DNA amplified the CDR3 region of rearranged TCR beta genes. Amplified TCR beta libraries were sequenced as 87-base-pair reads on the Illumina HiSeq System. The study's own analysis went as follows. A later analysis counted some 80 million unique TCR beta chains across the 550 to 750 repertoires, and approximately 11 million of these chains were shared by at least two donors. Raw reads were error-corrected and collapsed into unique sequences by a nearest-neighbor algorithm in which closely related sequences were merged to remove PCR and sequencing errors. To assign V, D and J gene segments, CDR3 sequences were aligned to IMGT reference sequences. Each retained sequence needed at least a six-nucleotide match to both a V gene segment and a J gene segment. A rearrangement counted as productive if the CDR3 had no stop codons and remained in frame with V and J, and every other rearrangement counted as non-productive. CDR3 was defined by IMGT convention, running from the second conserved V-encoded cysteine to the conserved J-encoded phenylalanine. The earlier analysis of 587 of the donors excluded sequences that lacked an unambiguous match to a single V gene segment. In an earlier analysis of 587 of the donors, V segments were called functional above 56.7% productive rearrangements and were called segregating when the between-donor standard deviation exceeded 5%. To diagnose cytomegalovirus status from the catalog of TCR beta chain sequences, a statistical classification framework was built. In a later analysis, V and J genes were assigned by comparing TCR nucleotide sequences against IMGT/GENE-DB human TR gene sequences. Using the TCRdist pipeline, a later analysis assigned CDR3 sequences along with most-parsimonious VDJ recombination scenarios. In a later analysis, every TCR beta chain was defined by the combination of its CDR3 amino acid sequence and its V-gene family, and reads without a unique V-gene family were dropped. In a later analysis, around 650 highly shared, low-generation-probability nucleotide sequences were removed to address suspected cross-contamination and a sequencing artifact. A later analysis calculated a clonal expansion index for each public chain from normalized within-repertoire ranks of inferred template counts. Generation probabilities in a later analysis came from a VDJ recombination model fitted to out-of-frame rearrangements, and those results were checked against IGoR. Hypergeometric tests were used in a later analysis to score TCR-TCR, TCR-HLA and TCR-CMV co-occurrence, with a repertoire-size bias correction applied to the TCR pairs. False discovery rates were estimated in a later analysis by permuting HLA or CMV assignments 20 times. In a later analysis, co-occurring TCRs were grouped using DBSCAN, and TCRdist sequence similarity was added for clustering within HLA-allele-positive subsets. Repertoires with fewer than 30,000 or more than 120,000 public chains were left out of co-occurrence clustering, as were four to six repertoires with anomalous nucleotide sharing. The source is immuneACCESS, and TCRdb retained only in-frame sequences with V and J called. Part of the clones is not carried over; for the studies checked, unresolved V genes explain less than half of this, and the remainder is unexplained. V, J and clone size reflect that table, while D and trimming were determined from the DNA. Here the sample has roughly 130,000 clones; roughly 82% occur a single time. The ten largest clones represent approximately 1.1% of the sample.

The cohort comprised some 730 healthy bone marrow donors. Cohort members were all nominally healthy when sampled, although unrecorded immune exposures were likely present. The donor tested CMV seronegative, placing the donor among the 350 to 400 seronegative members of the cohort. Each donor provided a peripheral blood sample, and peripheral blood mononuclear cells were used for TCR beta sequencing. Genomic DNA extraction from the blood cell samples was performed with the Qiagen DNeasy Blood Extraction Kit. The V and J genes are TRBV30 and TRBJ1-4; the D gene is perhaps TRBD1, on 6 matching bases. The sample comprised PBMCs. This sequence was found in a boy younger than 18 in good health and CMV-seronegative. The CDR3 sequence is CAWRDSFNEKLFF. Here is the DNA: TGTGCCTGGAGGGACAGCTTTAATGAAAAACTGTTTTTT.